This TCR beta chain emerged from a study of T cells in severe cutaneous drug reactions. As for the study in general: Naranjo and ALDEN algorithms identified the culprit drug. Study-wide findings and caveats: A public TCRbeta CDR3 appeared in all seven CBZ-SJS/TEN blister samples, averaging approximately 14%.

On this clonotype: As yet, its antigen is unknown.

Sequenced patients had Stevens-Johnson syndrome or toxic epidermal necrolysis caused by carbamazepine. Peripheral blood was from CBZ-SJS/TEN patients: about 5 Han Chinese, about 6 European. TCR subtype-specific primers in iRepertoire multiplex PCR prepared libraries for bulk and single-cell sequencing. TCRdb reprocessed the multiplex PCR reads; each CDR3 protein has one entry and no DNA is given. This repertoire includes several thousand distinct CDR3 sequences. This receptor was taken from a human donor with Stevens-Johnson syndrome, a severe cutaneous drug reaction. The sequenced sample was PBMCs.

This CDR3 is CASSLQGYEQYF. This chain joins TRBV12-3 or TRBV12-4 and TRBJ2-7; TCRdb lists TRBD1, though no DNA is available to test this call. This CDR3 contains 12 residues.